The following is a T cell receptor beta chain sequence with its context. The sample comes from a study of blood T cell repertoires in COVID-19. Whole-study context: The United States, Italy and Spain were the sources of the acute and convalescent COVID-19 samples. T cells, B-cell-depleted T cells, or PBMCs supplied cDNA or gDNA.

This CDR3 comprises 12 residues. The V and J ends lost 7 bases and 7 bases respectively, with 14 bases between them. Germline CDR1 is WSHSY and CDR2 is SAAADI. Original methodology: Reference gene primer amplification gave nucleated cell count estimates. TCRdb's copy holds only in-frame clones and misses some; the assay was immunoSEQ multiplex PCR. D and trimming were read from the DNA, whereas the V and J calls and clone size are those reported in that table. The repertoire holds about 190,000 clones, with 70% to 80% as singletons. The chain carries TRBV10-2 and TRBJ2-7; maybe TRBD2 (6 bases). Sequencing was performed on peripheral blood. The sequence was collected from a woman aged 50 to 60 with acute or convalescent COVID-19. The CDR3 DNA sequence: TGCGCCAGCAATGCGGGGTGGGGGGAGCAGTACTTC. Amino acid sequence: CASNAGWGEQYF.